The 5 T cell receptor beta chains presented below share a single source sample, sequenced in a study of cytomegalovirus exposure and HLA in healthy donors. PCR primers comprised 60 Vbeta and 13 Jbeta primers. Libraries were prepared by immunoSEQ multiplex PCR; TCRdb keeps only in-frame clonotypes and omits some of them. The sample holds roughly 110,000 clones, approximately 79% seen once. The source material was PBMCs. These receptors were collected from a woman between 40 and 55 years old in good health and CMV-seropositive.

The genes are TRBV28 and TRBJ1-4, with D perhaps matching TRBD1 (5 bases). The CDR3 loop spans 15 amino acids. Between the trimmed V and J ends, which lost 0 bases and 8 bases, there was a span of 13 bases. Germline V gene data show CDR1 as MDHEN and CDR2 as SYDVKM. The CDR3 reads CASSLWAQGEEKLFF. CDR3 coding DNA: TGTGCCAGCAGTTTATGGGCGCAGGGTGAGGAAAAACTGTTTTTT.

This clone has more than one count but fewer than ten. The chain is built from TRBV7-9 and TRBJ2-1; D is possibly TRBD1 (6 bases). Germline CDR1 is SEHNR and CDR2 is FQNEAQ (reference sequence). The CDR3 covers 13 residues. Deletions cut 5 bases from V and 4 bases from J, with 9 bases between. CDR3 nucleotide sequence: TGTGCCAGCAGCCCAGGGGTTTACAATGAGCAGTTCTTC. It encodes CASSPGVYNEQFF. Combining the CDR3 with reference TRBV7-9 and TRBJ2-1 gives the whole variable domain DTGVSQNPRHKITKRGQNVTFRCDPISEHNRLYWYRQTLGQGPEFLTYFQNEAQLEKSRLLSDRFSAERPKGSFSTLEIQRTEQGDSAMYLCASSPGVYNEQFFGPGTRLTVL.

Details on this clone: A much larger clonotype is one base distant, so this may be a read error. The chain links TRBV6-5 to TRBJ1-2; perhaps TRBD1 as D (6 bases). Germline-derived CDR1 and CDR2 are MNHEY and SVGAGI. The CDR3 totals 13 residues. DNA of the CDR3: TGTGCCAGCAGTTACGCCCACAGGGATGGCTACCCCTTC. Translation gives CASSYAHRDGYPF.

The chain has TRBV7-2 and TRBJ1-6; no reliable D call. Germline V gives CDR1 SGHTA, CDR2 FQGNSA. CDR3 length: 15 amino acids. The ends were cut back, 1 base at V and 7 bases at J, with 11 bases in the middle. The CDR3 DNA reads as TGTGCCAGCAGCTTAGGGCGGGGAATGAATTCACCCCTCCACTTT. It is translated as CASSLGRGMNSPLHF.

The rearrangement links TRBV18 to TRBJ2-2; D remains ambiguous. CDR1 and CDR2 from the germline V gene are KGHSH and LQKENI. V was clipped by 6 bases and J by 4 bases, with 9 bases between them. The CDR3 is made up of 13 amino acids. CDR3 amino acids: CASSSSGTGELFF. The CDR3 nucleotides are TGTGCCAGCTCTTCCAGTGGCACCGGGGAGCTGTTTTTT.